This is a list of T cell receptor beta chains from one sample in a study of T cells expressing NK-cell markers. TCRdb re-called the 5' RACE reads and shows each CDR3 protein once, DNA omitted. The ten top clones account for around 5%, within a sample of some 340,000 distinct CDR3 sequences. The sequencing input was blood T cells: a sorted CD56 or NKG2C T cell subset, CD4+ or CD8+ T cells, or bulk PBMC T cells (not recorded which). The receptors come from a man aged 18 to 70 in good health. CDR3s include the opening cysteine and the closing phenylalanine or tryptophan.

TRBJ2-5,TRBV15,17,CATSRATGTPKGETQYF
TRBJ1-1,TRBV6-5,12,CASRGPSTEAFF
TRBJ2-4,TRBV28,19,CASSLLSAGLGLAKNIQYF
TRBJ2-7,TRBV6-1,11,CAGGARYEQYF
TRBJ1-3,TRBV29-1,14,CSIRQGSSGNTIYF
TRBJ2-7,TRBV19,15,CASSIQPRGLHEQYF
TRBJ2-3,TRBV9,14,CASTRTGAGDTQYF
TRBJ1-2,TRBV7-9,15,CASSQRTGYNYGYTF
TRBJ2-7,TRBV6-6,12,CASSYSNQEKYF
TRBJ2-5,TRBV10-3,17,CAIGPAGGPQNQETQYF
TRBJ1-1,TRBV7-3,13,CASSSKGGRIAFF
TRBJ1-6,TRBV20-1,15,CSARGRDIHNSPLHF
TRBJ2-7,TRBV4-1,17,CASSRITGTQSSYEQYF
TRBJ2-3,TRBV2,13,CAASAESRDTQYF
TRBJ1-1,TRBV7-8,15,CASSLASPPPPAAFF
TRBJ2-5,TRBV2,13,CASMKDRIETQYF
TRBJ2-3,TRBV7-2,17,CASSLGSTSGGTDTQYF
TRBJ2-2,TRBV5-1,17,CASSLGRDRGNTGELFF
TRBJ2-1,TRBV3-1,15,CASSTDRGVHWEQFF
TRBJ2-5,TRBV24-1,18,CATSDPPTSGGWQETQYF
TRBJ2-2,TRBV5-1,12,CASSYNTGELFF
TRBJ2-7,TRBV24-1,14,CATSDLPGSYEQYF
TRBJ2-1,TRBV9,15,CASSVVDSGGNEQFF
TRBJ2-7,TRBV4-1,16,CASSPGPGTGNHEQYF
TRBJ1-1,TRBV18,15,CASSPLGRADTEAFF
TRBJ2-5,TRBV20-1,14,CSALRGHYQETQYF
TRBJ2-7,TRBV6-1,16,CASSDVGGQRAYEQYF